These T cell receptor beta chains were read from a single sample in a study of identifying expanded T cells in peripheral blood. TCRdb keeps only in-frame clones here, not all; method: immunoSEQ multiplex PCR. This repertoire shows 91,000 or so clones, about nine tenths found once; its top ten account for approximately 3.9%. Sequences were obtained from blood. Source of these receptors: a person aged 18-69 years in good health. CDR3s include the opening cysteine and the closing phenylalanine or tryptophan. The D gene is left open where the match is weak. Clone size is shown for a subset of rows, as once, few, many or a class of expanded clone.

DNA: TGTGCCAGCAGTGAAAGGAGTATAACCGGGGAGCTGTTTTTT
CDR3: CASSERSITGELFF
J: TRBJ2-2
V: TRBV25-1
size: once
D: NA

DNA: TGTGCCAGCAGTTTCCTATCGGGCAGTGAAGCTTTCTTT
CDR3: CASSFLSGSEAFF
J: TRBJ1-1
V: TRBV27
size: NA
D: NA

DNA: TGTGCCAGCGGGAGAGACAGGGGTTCCTCCTACGAGCAGTACTTC
CDR3: CASGRDRGSSYEQYF
J: TRBJ2-7
V: TRBV6-5
size: NA
D: TRBD1

DNA: TGTGCCAGCAGTCTCGGGGGAAGTCAGCCCCAGCATTTT
CDR3: CASSLGGSQPQHF
J: TRBJ1-5
V: TRBV25-1
size: NA
D: NA

DNA: TGTGCCAGCAGCTTCGAGAGGCAGCCCCAGCATTTT
CDR3: CASSFERQPQHF
J: TRBJ1-5
V: TRBV7-9
size: NA
D: NA

DNA: TGTGCCAGCTCACCACCGAGTGGGGGGGGAGGCACTGAAGCTTTCTTT
CDR3: CASSPPSGGGGTEAFF
J: TRBJ1-1
V: TRBV18
size: NA
D: NA

DNA: TGTGCCAGCAGCAGGGGCAATGAGCAGTTCTTC
CDR3: CASSRGNEQFF
J: TRBJ2-1
V: TRBV6-5
size: NA
D: NA

DNA: TGTGCCACCAGCAGAGTCGTCGGGAGCGGAGAGACCCAGTACTTC
CDR3: CATSRVVGSGETQYF
J: TRBJ2-5
V: TRBV15
size: NA
D: NA

DNA: TGCAGCGCCGGATACGGGACAGGGTCGACCGGGGAGCTGTTTTTT
CDR3: CSAGYGTGSTGELFF
J: TRBJ2-2
V: TRBV29-1
size: NA
D: TRBD1

DNA: TGTGCCAGCACTTTAGGACAGGGGTCAGATACGCAGTATTTT
CDR3: CASTLGQGSDTQYF
J: TRBJ2-3
V: TRBV6-1
size: NA
D: TRBD1

DNA: TGTGCCAGCAGCCCCTCCGGGACTAGCAATGAGCAGTTCTTC
CDR3: CASSPSGTSNEQFF
J: TRBJ2-1
V: TRBV9
size: NA
D: TRBD2

DNA: TGTGCCATCAGTGAGGGCGCTAGCACAGATACGCAGTATTTT
CDR3: CAISEGASTDTQYF
J: TRBJ2-3
V: TRBV10-3
size: NA
D: NA

DNA: TGTGCCAGCAGCCAAGATCCAGGAAACACCATATATTTT
CDR3: CASSQDPGNTIYF
J: TRBJ1-3
V: TRBV4-2
size: NA
D: NA

DNA: TGTGCCAGTAGTATTTACGGGACAGATACGCAGTATTTT
CDR3: CASSIYGTDTQYF
J: TRBJ2-3
V: TRBV19
size: NA
D: NA

DNA: TGTGCCAGCGGCGGTGCCCGTTACAATGAGCAGTTCTTC
CDR3: CASGGARYNEQFF
J: TRBJ2-1
V: TRBV28
size: NA
D: NA

DNA: TGTGCCAGCTCACCAAAACAGGGGGCTACAGATACGCAGTATTTT
CDR3: CASSPKQGATDTQYF
J: TRBJ2-3
V: TRBV18
size: once
D: TRBD1

DNA: TGCGCCAGCAGCTTGGGGCTTAGGTCCTACGAGCAGTACTTC
CDR3: CASSLGLRSYEQYF
J: TRBJ2-7
V: TRBV5-1
size: NA
D: NA

DNA: TGTGCCAGCAGCTTAGGCCGGGGAACAAAGTCCTACGAGCAGTACTTC
CDR3: CASSLGRGTKSYEQYF
J: TRBJ2-7
V: TRBV13
size: NA
D: NA

DNA: TGTGCCAGCAGTGTAAAGCTGGCCGGGGGCACTGAAGCTTTCTTT
CDR3: CASSVKLAGGTEAFF
J: TRBJ1-1
V: TRBV2
size: NA
D: NA

DNA: TGTGCCTGGAAAGGGGATGGGAATTCACCCCTCCACTTT
CDR3: CAWKGDGNSPLHF
J: TRBJ1-6
V: TRBV30
size: NA
D: NA

DNA: TGTGCCAGCAGAAGGCGGGGGTTGAGCAATCAGCCCCAGCATTTT
CDR3: CASRRRGLSNQPQHF
J: TRBJ1-5
V: TRBV5-6
size: once
D: NA

DNA: TGCGCCAGCAGCCAAGGAGTACAGGGGGCAGGGGATACGCAGTATTTT
CDR3: CASSQGVQGAGDTQYF
J: TRBJ2-3
V: TRBV4-1
size: NA
D: TRBD1

DNA: TGTGCCAGCAGCACGAGCGGGGGGCCAGGGGAGACCCAGTACTTC
CDR3: CASSTSGGPGETQYF
J: TRBJ2-5
V: TRBV9
size: NA
D: TRBD2

DNA: TGTGCCAGCAGTGCTGCTGGGGCCAGCACCGGGGAGCTGTTTTTT
CDR3: CASSAAGASTGELFF
J: TRBJ2-2
V: TRBV6-4
size: NA
D: NA

DNA: TGTGCCAGCACGGGTAGCACAGATACGCAGTATTTT
CDR3: CASTGSTDTQYF
J: TRBJ2-3
V: TRBV6-1
size: NA
D: NA

DNA: TGCGCCAGCAGCTTCTCGGGGACAGGGCAAGAGACCCAGTACTTC
CDR3: CASSFSGTGQETQYF
J: TRBJ2-5
V: TRBV5-1
size: NA
D: TRBD1

DNA: TGTGCCAGCAGCCCACGACAGGTGACCTACGAGCAGTACTTC
CDR3: CASSPRQVTYEQYF
J: TRBJ2-7
V: TRBV6-1
size: NA
D: NA

DNA: TGCGCCAGCAGCTTGGAGGGAAACACCATATATTTT
CDR3: CASSLEGNTIYF
J: TRBJ1-3
V: TRBV5-1
size: NA
D: NA

DNA: TGTGCCAGCAGCTTAGGCATCTACGAGCAGTACTTC
CDR3: CASSLGIYEQYF
J: TRBJ2-7
V: TRBV11-1
size: NA
D: NA

DNA: TGTGCCAGCAGGCTCACAGAATCTGAAGCTTTCTTT
CDR3: CASRLTESEAFF
J: TRBJ1-1
V: TRBV28
size: NA
D: NA

DNA: TGTGCCTGGAGTTTGACTAGCGGGACCCCAGGCTCCTACAATGAGCAGTTCTTC
CDR3: CAWSLTSGTPGSYNEQFF
J: TRBJ2-1
V: TRBV30
size: NA
D: TRBD2

DNA: TGTGCCTTCGCAAGCCAGCATTATGAGCAGTTCTTC
CDR3: CAFASQHYEQFF
J: TRBJ2-1
V: TRBV30
size: NA
D: NA

DNA: TGTGCCAGCAGGCCGGACGGAGATACGCAGTATTTT
CDR3: CASRPDGDTQYF
J: TRBJ2-3
V: TRBV28
size: NA
D: NA

DNA: TGCAGTGCGGGCCTTAATGAAAAACTGTTTTTT
CDR3: CSAGLNEKLFF
J: TRBJ1-4
V: TRBV20-1
size: few
D: NA

DNA: TGTGCCAGTAGGTACAGGGGGCGAGACACTGAAGCTTTCTTT
CDR3: CASRYRGRDTEAFF
J: TRBJ1-1
V: TRBV19
size: once
D: TRBD1

DNA: TGTGCCTGGACGCCTCGGGGGAACTATGGCTACACCTTC
CDR3: CAWTPRGNYGYTF
J: TRBJ1-2
V: TRBV30
size: NA
D: NA

DNA: TGTGCCAGCAGCCAAGAGGCCGGGGGCCAGTACTTC
CDR3: CASSQEAGGQYF
J: TRBJ2-7
V: TRBV14
size: once
D: NA

DNA: TGTGCCAGCAGTGAATTGGAAGTGGGATCTCGGGGTCCCCTAACGGGGCTAAATCAGCCCCAGCATTTT
CDR3: CASSELEVGSRGPLTGLNQPQHF
J: TRBJ1-5
V: TRBV6-1
size: NA
D: NA

DNA: TGTGCCAGCAGTGAAGGTGGGGCCAACGTCCTGACTTTC
CDR3: CASSEGGANVLTF
J: TRBJ2-6
V: TRBV2
size: NA
D: NA

DNA: TGTGCCAGCAGCTTAGACAGGCGTTCCTACAATGAGCAGTTCTTC
CDR3: CASSLDRRSYNEQFF
J: TRBJ2-1
V: TRBV7-1
size: NA
D: NA

DNA: TGTGCCAGCAGTGACGAAGGGAACACCGGGGAGCTGTTTTTT
CDR3: CASSDEGNTGELFF
J: TRBJ2-2
V: TRBV6-4
size: NA
D: NA

DNA: TGTGCCAGCAGTTATACAGGGCCCAGCACAGATACGCAGTATTTT
CDR3: CASSYTGPSTDTQYF
J: TRBJ2-3
V: TRBV28
size: NA
D: NA